The clone carrying this TCR beta chain was detected only a few times. Antigen specificity is unknown. The data belong to a study of neurological immune-mediated disorders. The study's findings and limits: None of the CDR3 amino acid sequences of expanded clones were shared across subjects, and this suggested private repertoires in all groups. The most TCR clonal expansion was seen in HTLV-1-associated myelopathy, whereas the least was seen in multiple sclerosis, below the level in healthy controls.

Time point given: longitudinal time-point 3. From 2 million PBMCs stored at -80 C, the unsorted libraries were generated. In each sequencing run, over 170 million TCR-beta sequences were generated from 15-18 subjects. One entry per CDR3 protein, called by TCRdb with MiXCR from the 5' RACE reads. The sample has roughly 100,000 distinct CDR3 sequences, 11% seen once. The V gene's germline CDR1 is SGHRS and CDR2 YFSETQ. With 4 bases removed from V and 1 base from J, the gap between germline ends came to 8 bases. The CDR3 has 14 residues. The TCR sequence derives from a female donor with HTLV-1-associated myelopathy (HAM/TSP). The chain employs TRBV5-1 and TRBJ2-2; perhaps TRBD1 as D (5 bases). Sequencing was carried out using PBMCs. In nucleotides, the CDR3 is TGCGCCAGCAGCCCAACAGGGAACACCGGGGAGCTGTTTTTT. Translation: CASSPTGNTGELFF.